This T cell receptor (beta chain) was captured in a study of T cell repertoires in cytomegalovirus infection. TCRdb re-called the reads through MiXCR, storing one row per CDR3 protein. The data hold 800,000 to 950,000 distinct CDR3 sequences, with roughly 33% observed a single time. There are a few counts of this clonotype. Its antigen is still unknown. Trimming shortened V by 6 bases and J by 0 bases, and 15 bases separated the two germline ends. The germline V gene encodes CDR1 MNHNS and CDR2 SASEGT. The CDR3 has 16 residues. The chain carries TRBV6-1 and TRBJ1-5, with a tentative D call TRBD1 (6 bases). This specimen was cultured CD8+ T cells from PBMCs, taken from culture after CMV antigen stimulation. This sequence originates from a human donor in good health (CMV status not recorded). Some clones in this sample may be carry-over from other donors' samples. The CDR3 region is CASRSYLQGSNQPQHF. Here the CDR3 DNA reads TGTGCCAGCAGGTCGTACCTACAGGGTAGCAATCAGCCCCAGCATTTT.